These T cell receptor beta chains were read from a single sample in a study of early T cells in non-severe SARS-CoV-2 infection. TCRdb recomputed calls from the 5' RACE reads with MiXCR, one row per CDR3 protein. There are about 59,000 distinct CDR3 sequences in the sample; about 12% occur only once, and about 10% lies in the top ten. Here the sequenced sample was whole blood, taken at baseline. These receptor sequences come from an adult who was a healthcare worker with PCR-confirmed SARS-CoV-2 infection or an uninfected control (not recorded which). The conserved cysteine and the conserved F or W are not part of the CDR3 here. Each record gives: CDR3 length, V gene, J gene, CDR3 protein.

>12|TRBV19|TRBJ1-2
ASSTGSRDYGYT
>13|TRBV5-1|TRBJ1-1
ASSQRGRENTEAF
>14|TRBV20-1|TRBJ2-3
SAPSGGSWNTDTQY
>11|TRBV6-1|TRBJ2-2
ATKTAVTGELF
>16|TRBV20-1|TRBJ2-2
SARDLAGVIANTGELF
>10|TRBV9|TRBJ1-6
ASSSNSSPLH
>11|TRBV12-3/TRBV12-4|TRBJ1-1
ASSGGGNTEAF
>11|TRBV25-1|TRBJ2-7
ASGLAGTYEQY
>15|TRBV4-1|TRBJ2-4
ASSQDPTGLAKNIQY
>14|TRBV11-2|TRBJ2-1
ASSRGTGAEGNEQF
>12|TRBV29-1|TRBJ1-5
SVVEDSSNQPQH
>13|TRBV28|TRBJ1-2
ASSQTGYPPYGYT
>14|TRBV4-3|TRBJ2-3
ASSQGSGPLTDTQY